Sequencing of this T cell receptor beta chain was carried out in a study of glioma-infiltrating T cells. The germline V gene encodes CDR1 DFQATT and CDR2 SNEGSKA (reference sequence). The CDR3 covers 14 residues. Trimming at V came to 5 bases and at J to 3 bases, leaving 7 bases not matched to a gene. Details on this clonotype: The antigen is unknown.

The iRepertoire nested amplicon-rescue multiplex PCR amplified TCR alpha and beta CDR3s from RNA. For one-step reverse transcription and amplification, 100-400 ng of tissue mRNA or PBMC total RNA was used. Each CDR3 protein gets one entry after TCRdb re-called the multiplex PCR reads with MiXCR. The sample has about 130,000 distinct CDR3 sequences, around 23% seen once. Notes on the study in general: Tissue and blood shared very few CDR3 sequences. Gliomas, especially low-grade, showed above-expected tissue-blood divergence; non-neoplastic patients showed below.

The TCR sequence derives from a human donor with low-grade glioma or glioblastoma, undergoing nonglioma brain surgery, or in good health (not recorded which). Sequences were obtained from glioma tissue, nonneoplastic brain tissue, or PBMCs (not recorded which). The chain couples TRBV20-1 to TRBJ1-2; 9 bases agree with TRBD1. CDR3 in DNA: TGCAGTGCTTCTTCGGGACAGGGTGACTATGGCTACACCTTC. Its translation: CSASSGQGDYGYTF.